These 15 T cell receptor beta chains were sequenced from one sample in a study of PD-1 blockade in classical Hodgkin lymphoma. Every patient experienced relapse after autologous stem cell transplantation, and brentuximab vedotin exposure varied. Sequenced by immunoSEQ multiplex PCR; TCRdb stores in-frame clones only, minus some. The sample records about 110,000 clones, nearly 90% being singletons. The sample was peripheral blood mononuclear cells (PBMCs), taken before the second cycle of nivolumab. The receptors shown here come from a human donor with classical Hodgkin lymphoma.

This sequence joins TRBV14 and TRBJ2-7; TRBD2 agrees at 9 bases. This CDR3 has 19 residues. Germline CDR1 SGHDN, CDR2 FVKESK. Losses at the gene ends were 4 bases for V and 0 bases for J; bases not matched to a gene: 16. The CDR3 sequence is CASSLTLAGTGANSYEQYF. Written as DNA, the CDR3 is TGTGCCAGCAGCCTTACTCTAGCGGGAACGGGCGCTAACTCCTACGAGCAGTACTTC.

This chain connects TRBV2 to TRBJ2-1; D might be TRBD2 (5 bases). Germline CDR1 is SNHLY and CDR2 is FYNNEI. Trimming left V 6 bases short and J 4 bases short, with 19 bases between. The CDR3 has 16 residues. CDR3 in DNA: TGTGCCAGCAGCGATAGCGTTTGGAGTGATTACAATGAGCAGTTCTTC. Protein product: CASSDSVWSDYNEQFF.

This rearrangement joins TRBV6-5 to TRBJ1-2, with TRBD1 identical over 11 bases. The junction had 6 bases not matched to a gene; V was cut back by 1 base and J by 8 bases. Germline lookup yields CDR1 MNHEY and CDR2 SVGAGI. The CDR3 runs 15 residues. This CDR3 reads CASSYLDRGLKGYTF. The CDR3 nucleotides are TGTGCCAGCAGTTACTTGGACAGGGGGCTGAAGGGCTACACCTTC.

Comment on this clone: A junction boundary mismatches the germline segment, possibly from a read error. The chain joins TRBV5-1 to TRBJ2-3; 10 bases align to TRBD2. The germline V gene encodes CDR1 SGHRS and CDR2 YFSETQ. The CDR3 is made up of 16 amino acids. In DNA form, the CDR3 reads TGCGCCAGCAGGTTGGGACTAGCGACAGACACAGATACGCAGTATTTT. This sequence encodes CASRLGLATDTDTQYF.

The genes are TRBV2 and TRBJ2-3, with unresolved D. CDR3 size: 13 residues. Germline V lookup: CDR1 SNHLY, CDR2 FYNNEI. Deletions cut 1 base from V and 7 bases from J, with 9 bases between. The DNA of the CDR3 is TGTGCCAGCAGTGAAGAACTCCCAAATACGCAGTATTTT. It is translated as CASSEELPNTQYF.

The rearrangement joins TRBV13 to TRBJ2-7; D possibly corresponds to TRBD2 (5 bases). With 5 bases removed from V and 2 bases from J, the gap between germline ends came to 10 bases. Germline V CDR1 and CDR2: PRHDT, FYEKMQ (reference sequence). This CDR3 has 13 residues. This CDR3 reads CASSPGLTYEQYF. The CDR3 region has the DNA TGTGCCAGCAGCCCCGGACTTACCTACGAGCAGTACTTC. The full variable domain, its missing parts supplied by reference TRBV13 and TRBJ2-7, is AAGVIQSPRHLIKEKRETATLKCYPIPRHDTVYWYQQGPGQDPQFLISFYEKMQSDKGSIPDRFSAQQFSDYHSELNMSSLELGDSALYFCASSPGLTYEQYFGPGTRLTVT.

V and J are TRBV13 and TRBJ1-1; D is ambiguous. The V end lost 7 bases, the J end lost 1 base, and 13 bases lay between the germline ends. The length of the CDR3 is 14 residues. Germline V lookup: CDR1 PRHDT, CDR2 FYEKMQ (reference sequence). Here the CDR3 reads CASTSPNRNTEAFF. The CDR3 DNA follows: TGTGCCAGCACCTCCCCGAACAGGAACACTGAAGCTTTCTTT.

The chain joins TRBV10-3 to TRBJ1-2; the D gene is possibly TRBD1 (5 bases). Trimming took off 8 bases at V and 6 bases at J, with 25 bases between the two ends. This CDR3 has 16 amino acids. Germline assignment: CDR1 ENHRY and CDR2 SYGVKD. CDR3 sequence: CAIEPMGTNYWNGYTF. CDR3 DNA: TGTGCCATCGAGCCTATGGGGACGAACTATTGGAATGGCTACACCTTC.

The CDR3 protein is CSAPQTGLYGYTF. Written as DNA, the CDR3 is TGCAGCGCCCCGCAGACAGGCCTATATGGCTACACCTTC. The chain joins TRBV29-1 to TRBJ1-2; TRBD1 is a possible D gene (6 bases). Germline lookup yields CDR1 SQVTM and CDR2 ANQGSEA. V shed 7 bases and J shed 5 bases, with 17 bases lying between them. The CDR3 totals 13 residues.

V usage is TRBV20-1 and J usage is TRBJ2-1; 8 bases are shared with TRBD2. Germline values: CDR1 DFQATT, CDR2 SNEGSKA (reference sequence). Losses at the gene ends were 4 bases for V and 9 bases for J; bases not matched to a gene: 2. The CDR3 extends over 11 amino acids. The CDR3 sequence is CSAMTSVEQFF. The DNA for the CDR3 is TGCAGTGCTATGACTAGCGTTGAGCAGTTCTTC.

This sequence joins TRBV6-5 and TRBJ1-3; D ambiguous. V lost 8 bases, J lost 4 bases, and 12 bases lay in between. This CDR3 comprises 13 residues. Germline CDR1 and CDR2: MNHEY and SVGAGI. CDR3 residues: CASGRELGNTIYF. The CDR3 region has the DNA TGTGCCAGCGGGAGAGAGTTAGGAAACACCATATATTTT.

This chain links TRBV27 with TRBJ2-5; D is uncertain. Germline values: CDR1 MNHEY, CDR2 SMNVEV (reference sequence). Trimming removed 3 bases at V and 1 base at J, with 12 bases between. The CDR3 extends over 15 amino acids. The CDR3 reads CASSFIMGGQETQYF. Here the CDR3 DNA reads TGTGCCAGCAGTTTCATTATGGGCGGCCAAGAGACCCAGTACTTC.

V usage is TRBV10-1 and J usage is TRBJ1-6, with unresolved D. CDR1 is WNHNN, CDR2 SYGVQD, per germline (reference sequence). Between the trimmed V and J ends, which lost 6 bases and 7 bases, there was a span of 7 bases. The CDR3 is 12 residues long. CDR3 amino acids: CASSQQNSPLHF. For the CDR3, the DNA is TGCGCCAGCAGCCAGCAAAATTCACCCCTCCACTTT.

The CDR3 DNA reads TGTGCCAGCAGTGGAGGGAGTGATCAGCCCCAGCATTTT. Amino acids: CASSGGSDQPQHF. The genes are TRBV2 and TRBJ1-5; D is uncertain. The V and J ends lost 4 bases and 5 bases respectively, with 9 bases between them. There are 13 residues in the CDR3. Germline-derived CDR1 and CDR2 are SNHLY and FYNNEI.

The chain carries TRBV19 and TRBJ1-1; weak D call: TRBD1 (5 bases). Trimming cost V 0 bases and J 0 bases, with 20 bases left between them. Germline CDR1 is LNHDA and CDR2 is SQIVND (reference sequence). This CDR3 comprises 19 residues. CDR3 nucleotides: TGTGCCAGTAGTATAGATTGGAAAACTCGGGGGTTGTTGAACACTGAAGCTTTCTTT. It encodes CASSIDWKTRGLLNTEAFF.